This T cell receptor (beta chain) was identified during a study of CD8 T cells in Susac syndrome (dated by TCRdb to the late 2010s). Background for the entire study: Repertoire sequencing was used to test whether CD8+ T cell activation and differentiation in Susac syndrome was antigen driven.

RNA was extracted using the RNeasy kit, and roughly 0.45 to 1 microgram was reverse transcribed with random hexamers. The immunoSEQ multiplex PCR assay, which covers 54 Vbeta and 13 Jbeta segments, was used to amplify TCR beta CDR3 regions. PCR amplification bias was corrected by using a synthetic template baseline for primer optimization and computational correction. The original methods were these. Reads were annotated to V, D and J genes per IMGT and analyzed with immunoSEQ Analyzer, keeping only productive sequences. Clonality was calculated as one minus the Shannon entropy normalized by log2 of the number of productive unique sequences. For each patient and control, public and private clones were evaluated among the 100 most prevalent clones. Susac-specific clones were defined as absent from healthy and MS cohorts, 1052 published viral clones and other ImmuneACCESS disease sequences. TCRdb's own reprocessing of the public reads used fastp at Q25 and MiXCR and kept productive beta chains. For every CDR3 protein sequence, its rows merge into one entry that carries the most common genes and DNA. TCRdb, rather than the study authors, made the V and J calls. This sample holds 250,000 to 350,000 distinct CDR3 sequences; roughly nine tenths were observed only once. The ten largest clones take up roughly 0.059% of the sample.

Peripheral blood CD8+ and CD4+ T cells from healthy donors, Susac syndrome patients and multiple sclerosis patients were profiled using high-throughput TCR beta sequencing. Multiple sclerosis controls were treatment-naive patients with stable or active relapsing-remitting disease fulfilling revised McDonald criteria. Bulk CD8+ and CD4+ T cells were purified by magnetic negative isolation, while CD8+ TEMRA cells were enriched using FACS. Blood was drawn into EDTA tubes, processed within 24 hours, and PBMCs were isolated by density gradient centrifugation. PBMCs destined for TCR sequencing were cryopreserved in liquid nitrogen and later thawed in a 37 °C water bath. A purity of at least 90% was achieved for sorted or isolated CD4+, CD8+ and CD8+ TEMRA cells. To note about this clonotype: Its antigen is unknown. No clone much larger than this one lies a single base away; base qualities are absent.

The investigation overall reported the following: The number of individuals in the TCR sequencing and HLA analysis was acknowledged as relatively small.

From V the trimming removes 4 bases and from J it removes 0 bases, while the gene matches leave 9 bases of the junction unaccounted for. CDR1 and CDR2, looked up from the germline V gene (reference sequence), are GTSNPN and SVGIG. Including the terminal cysteine and phenylalanine, the CDR3 comprises 16 residues. Only the CDR3 part of the read is kept: 48 bases, read in frame from the first base. Sequencing used CD4+ T cells from PBMCs. The TCR comes from a human donor with multiple sclerosis. The chain is assembled from TRBV30 and TRBJ1-1, and TRBD1 aligns with 9 junction nucleotides. CDR3 region: CAWKAGTGYMNTEAFF. DNA sequence: TGTGCCTGGAAGGCCGGGACAGGGTATATGAACACTGAAGCTTTCTTT.